A single sample is the source of the 20 T cell receptor beta chains below, sequenced in a study of shared clonotypes between healthy human individuals. TCRdb keeps only in-frame clones here, not all; method: immunoSEQ multiplex PCR. The sample holds approximately 1,500,000 clones; over 95% are singletons and the top ten take roughly 1.2%. Sequenced input: naive CD4+ T cells sorted from blood. The subset denotes: CD45RA+ positively selected. These receptor sequences come from a man aged 30-40 years in good health.

The V gene is TRBV7-9, the J gene TRBJ1-2, with 7 bases matching TRBD1. With 6 bases clipped from V and 4 bases from J, the junction kept 5 bases outside the gene matches. The CDR3 loop spans 13 amino acids. Germline V gene data show CDR1 as SEHNR and CDR2 as FQNEAQ (reference sequence). In DNA, the CDR3 is TGTGCCAGCAGGGAAGGGACAGTCTATGGCTACACCTTC. Its protein product is CASREGTVYGYTF.

The chain recombines TRBV4-2 with TRBJ2-5; D is undetermined. CDR1 LGHNA and CDR2 YNFKEQ come from the germline V gene. The V and J ends lost 1 base and 4 bases respectively, with 13 bases between them. The CDR3 loop spans 15 amino acids. This chain's CDR3 is CASSQGSWGGETQYF. CDR3 DNA sequence: TGTGCCAGCAGCCAAGGTTCCTGGGGTGGAGAGACCCAGTACTTC.

The CDR3 spells CASSTSGTSGINTQYF. The CDR3 nucleotides read TGTGCCAGCTCAACCTCCGGGACTAGCGGGATAAATACGCAGTATTTT. The gene calls are TRBV18 and TRBJ2-3; 13 nucleotides align to TRBD2. Per the germline V gene, CDR1 is KGHSH and CDR2 is LQKENI. The CDR3 totals 16 residues. The V gene end was trimmed by 5 bases and the J gene end by 7 bases; junction bases not matched to a gene: 9. The full variable domain, completed using reference TRBV18 and TRBJ2-3, is NAGVMQNPRHLVRRRGQEARLRCSPMKGHSHVYWYRQLPEEGLKFMVYLQKENIIDESGMPKERFSAEFPKEGPSILRIQQVVRGDSAAYFCASSTSGTSGINTQYFGPGTRLTVL.

The J gene is TRBJ2-7, the V gene TRBV15, with D uncertain. Germline CDR1 reads LNHNV; CDR2 reads YYDKDF (reference sequence). The CDR3 covers 16 residues. Trimming took 1 base from V and 1 from J, leaving 14 bases between them. CDR3: CATSRGGQVSSYEQYF. The CDR3 DNA reads TGTGCCACCAGCAGAGGTGGTCAGGTGTCATCCTACGAGCAGTACTTC.

Note on this clone: An end of the junction does not agree with germline; a read error may underlie this. The sample carries other DNA sequences with the same CDR3. This chain uses TRBV5-1 with TRBJ2-1, with D perhaps assigned TRBD1 or TRBD2 (5 bases each). CDR1 and CDR2 from the germline V gene are SGHRS and YFSETQ. The CDR3 is 15 amino acids. The CDR3 protein is CASSLGESSYNEQFF. CDR3 DNA: TGCGCCAGCAGTTTGGGGGAGAGCTCCTACAATGAGCAGTTCTTC.

This clone appeared a single time. V usage is TRBV28 and J usage is TRBJ1-4, with a weak D call TRBD1 (6 bases). The CDR3 is 14 amino acids. V shed 5 bases and J shed 13 bases, with 20 bases lying between them. Per germline, CDR1 MDHEN and CDR2 SYDVKM. This CDR3 is CASSQPSPRGTLFF. Written as DNA, the CDR3 is TGTGCCAGCAGTCAACCTTCTCCCAGGGGAACACTGTTTTTT.

The chain employs TRBV2 and TRBJ2-5; D is possibly TRBD1 (5 bases). V was cut by 4 bases and J by 6 bases, with 15 bases left in between. Germline V gives CDR1 SNHLY, CDR2 FYNNEI. The length of the CDR3 is 14 residues. CDR3 in DNA: TGTGCCAGCAGTGTTACAGGTTCTTTCCAGACCCAGTACTTC. This codes for CASSVTGSFQTQYF.

The chain has TRBV5-8 and TRBJ1-5, with D unclear. This CDR3 spans 10 amino acids. The V gene's germline CDR1 is SGHTS and CDR2 YDEGEE. Trimming took off 7 bases at V and 8 bases at J, with 7 bases between the two ends. The CDR3 region is CASGLEPQHF. CDR3 bases: TGTGCCAGCGGTCTAGAGCCCCAGCATTTT. Supplemented by reference TRBV5-8 and TRBJ1-5, the full variable domain reads EAGVTQSPTHLIKTRGQQATLRCSPISGHTSVYWYQQALGLGLQFLLWYDEGEERNRGNFPPRFSGRQFPNYSSELNVNALELEDSALYLCASGLEPQHFGDGTRLSIL.

This chain's CDR3 is CASSLGGEDEQFF. CDR3 sequence (DNA): TGCGCCAGCAGCTTGGGTGGGGAGGATGAGCAGTTCTTC. The chain combines TRBV5-1 with TRBJ2-1, with a possible D match to TRBD2 (6 bases). Trimming took off 0 bases at V and 8 bases at J, with 9 bases between the two ends. The CDR3 totals 13 residues. CDR1 SGHRS and CDR2 YFSETQ come from the germline V gene. The full variable domain, its missing parts supplied by reference TRBV5-1 and TRBJ2-1, is KAGVTQTPRYLIKTRGQQVTLSCSPISGHRSVSWYQQTPGQGLQFLFEYFSETQRNKGNFPGRFSGRQFSNSRSEMNVSTLELGDSALYLCASSLGGEDEQFFGPGTRLTVL.

The chain links TRBV7-2 to TRBJ2-3, with D tentatively TRBD2 (6 bases). The germline gives CDR1 SGHTA, CDR2 FQGNSA. V was shortened by 4 bases and J by 7 bases, with 9 bases between the two germline ends. There are 12 residues in the CDR3. The CDR3 DNA reads as TGTGCCAGCAGCTCGACTAGGAATACGCAGTATTTT. Amino acids: CASSSTRNTQYF.

This sequence joins TRBV10-1 and TRBJ2-2; no clear D gene. This CDR3 has 13 residues. V was pared by 6 bases and J by 5 bases, with 10 bases between. Germline V gene sequence: CDR1 WNHNN, CDR2 SYGVQD (reference sequence). The CDR3 DNA reads TGCGCCAGCAGCGACCGGCTAACCGGGGAGCTGTTTTTT. Translation gives CASSDRLTGELFF.

The chain joins TRBV6-5 to TRBJ2-2, with unresolved D. V lost 6 bases, J lost 6 bases, and 8 bases lay in between. The germline gives CDR1 MNHEY, CDR2 SVGAGI. The CDR3 is 12 residues long. The CDR3 bases are TGTGCCAGCAGGGGGTTGTCCGGGGAGCTGTTTTTT. Translated, it gives CASRGLSGELFF.

V gene TRBV2 combines with J gene TRBJ2-5, with D perhaps TRBD1 (5 bases). Germline V gene sequence: CDR1 SNHLY, CDR2 FYNNEI. Deletions cut 7 bases from V and 2 bases from J, with 14 bases between. This CDR3 region has 14 residues. The CDR3 nucleotides are TGTGCCAGCACCTGGGGCGCTCTACAAGAGACCCAGTACTTC. Protein: CASTWGALQETQYF.

Only one count was recorded for this clone. The genes are TRBV10-2 and TRBJ2-2, with D possibly TRBD1 on 6 matching bases. Germline V gives CDR1 WSHSY, CDR2 SAAADI. The CDR3 runs 14 residues. V dropped 7 bases and J dropped 0 bases, with 9 bases sitting between them. CDR3 amino acids: CASKQGSNTGELFF. CDR3 DNA sequence: TGCGCCAGCAAACAGGGATCGAACACCGGGGAGCTGTTTTTT.

The CDR3 sequence: CAWSRGQGREAFF. The DNA for the CDR3 is TGTGCCTGGAGTAGAGGACAGGGAAGGGAAGCTTTCTTT. The chain links TRBV30 to TRBJ1-1; 8 nucleotides line up with TRBD1. CDR3 length: 13 residues. V trimming: 2 bases; J trimming: 8 bases; junction bases outside the gene matches: 7. Germline lookup yields CDR1 GTSNPN and CDR2 SVGIG (reference sequence).

The chain joins TRBV28 to TRBJ2-1; 11 bases agree with TRBD2. This CDR3 spans 18 amino acids. The germline V gene encodes CDR1 MDHEN and CDR2 SYDVKM. Trimming took 2 bases from V and 1 from J; bases not matched to a gene: 7. In DNA, the CDR3 is TGTGCCAGCAGTTTACCCACTAGCGGGAGTGGGTCCTACAATGAGCAGTTCTTC. Its translation: CASSLPTSGSGSYNEQFF.

The chain couples TRBV11-1 to TRBJ2-7, with TRBD1 matching over 8 bases. CDR1 and CDR2 from the germline V gene are SGHAT and FQDESV (reference sequence). V shed 1 base and J 0 bases; nucleotides not matched to a gene: 5. This CDR3 region has 16 residues. The CDR3 here is CASSLGQGFSSYEQYF. In DNA form, the CDR3 reads TGTGCCAGCAGCTTAGGACAGGGGTTTTCCTCCTACGAGCAGTACTTC.

In its sample, this clone was seen once. The chain couples TRBV10-3 to TRBJ2-2; D call uncertain. Germline values: CDR1 ENHRY, CDR2 SYGVKD. The CDR3 has 13 amino acids. DNA of the CDR3: TGTGGCGTACACCTCGATAACACCGGGGAGCTGTTTTTT. Protein product: CGVHLDNTGELFF.

J is TRBJ2-2 and V is TRBV2; no definite D call. Trimming pared 7 bases from V and 5 bases from J, leaving 14 bases between. Germline values: CDR1 SNHLY, CDR2 FYNNEI. The CDR3 totals 14 residues. CDR3 loop: CASTLRPGTGELFF. The CDR3 coding sequence is TGTGCCAGCACCCTAAGGCCCGGTACCGGGGAGCTGTTTTTT.

V gene TRBV7-9 combines with J gene TRBJ2-1, with a tentative D call TRBD2 (5 bases). CDR1 and CDR2 (germline): SEHNR, FQNEAQ (reference sequence). Trimming took off 5 bases at V and 0 bases at J, with 11 bases between the two ends. This CDR3 comprises 15 residues. CDR3 nucleotides: TGTGCCAGCAGCCGGACTGCGAGCTCCTACAATGAGCAGTTCTTC. Translated, it gives CASSRTASSYNEQFF.